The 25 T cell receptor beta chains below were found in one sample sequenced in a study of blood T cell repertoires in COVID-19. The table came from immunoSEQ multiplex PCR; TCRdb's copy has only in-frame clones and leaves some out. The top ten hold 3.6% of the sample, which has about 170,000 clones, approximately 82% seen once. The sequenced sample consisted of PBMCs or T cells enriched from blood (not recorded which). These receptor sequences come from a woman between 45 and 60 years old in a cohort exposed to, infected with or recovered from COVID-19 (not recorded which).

CDR3 nucleotides: TGTGCCAGCAGCTTATCGGCTCCGAGACAGGGAAAAATGGAGCAGTTCTTC. Amino acid sequence: CASSLSAPRQGKMEQFF. The chain has TRBV7-3 and TRBJ2-1; 7 positions match TRBD1. J was trimmed by 10 bases and V by 2 bases; bases with no gene match: 17. Per germline, CDR1 SGHTA and CDR2 FQGTGA. CDR3 length: 17 residues.

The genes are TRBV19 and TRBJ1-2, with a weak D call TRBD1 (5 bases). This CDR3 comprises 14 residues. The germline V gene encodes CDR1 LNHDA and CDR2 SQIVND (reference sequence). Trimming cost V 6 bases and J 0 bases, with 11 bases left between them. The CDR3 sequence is CASRSRDPNYGYTF. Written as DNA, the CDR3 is TGTGCCAGTAGGTCGCGGGACCCTAACTATGGCTACACCTTC.

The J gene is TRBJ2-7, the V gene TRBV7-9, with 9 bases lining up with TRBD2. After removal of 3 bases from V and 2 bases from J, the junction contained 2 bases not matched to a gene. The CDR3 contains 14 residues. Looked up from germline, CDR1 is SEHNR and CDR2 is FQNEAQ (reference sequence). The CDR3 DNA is TGTGCCAGCAGCTTTAGCGGGAGCCCCTACGAGCAGTACTTC. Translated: CASSFSGSPYEQYF.

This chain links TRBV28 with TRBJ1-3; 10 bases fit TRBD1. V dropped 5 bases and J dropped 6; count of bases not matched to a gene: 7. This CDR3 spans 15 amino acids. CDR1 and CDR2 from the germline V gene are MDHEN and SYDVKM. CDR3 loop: CASSPIGTGVNTIYF. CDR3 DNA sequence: TGTGCCAGCAGTCCAATAGGGACAGGGGTAAACACCATATATTTT.

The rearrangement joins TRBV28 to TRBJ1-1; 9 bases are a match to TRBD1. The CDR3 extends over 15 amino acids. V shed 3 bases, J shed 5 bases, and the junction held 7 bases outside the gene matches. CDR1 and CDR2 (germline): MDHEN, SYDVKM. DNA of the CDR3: TGTGCCAGCAGTTTGGGGGGACAGGGAAGGACTGAAGCTTTCTTT. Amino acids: CASSLGGQGRTEAFF. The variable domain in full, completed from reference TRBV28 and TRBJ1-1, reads DVKVTQSSRYLVKRTGEKVFLECVQDMDHENMFWYRQDPGLGLRLIYFSYDVKMKEKGDIPEGYSVSREKKERFSLILESASTNQTSMYLCASSLGGQGRTEAFFGQGTRLTVV.

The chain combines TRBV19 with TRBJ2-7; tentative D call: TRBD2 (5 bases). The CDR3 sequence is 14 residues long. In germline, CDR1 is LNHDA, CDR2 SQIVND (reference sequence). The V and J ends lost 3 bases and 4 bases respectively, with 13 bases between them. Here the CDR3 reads CASSIDRDSYEQYF. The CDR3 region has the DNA TGTGCCAGTAGTATTGATCGGGATAGTTACGAGCAGTACTTC.

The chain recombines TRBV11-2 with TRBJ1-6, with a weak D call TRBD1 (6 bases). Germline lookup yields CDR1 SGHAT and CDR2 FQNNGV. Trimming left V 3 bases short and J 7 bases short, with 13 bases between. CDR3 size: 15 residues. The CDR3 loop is CASSFRGVQNSPLHF. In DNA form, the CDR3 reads TGTGCCAGCAGCTTCAGGGGAGTGCAGAATTCACCCCTCCACTTT.

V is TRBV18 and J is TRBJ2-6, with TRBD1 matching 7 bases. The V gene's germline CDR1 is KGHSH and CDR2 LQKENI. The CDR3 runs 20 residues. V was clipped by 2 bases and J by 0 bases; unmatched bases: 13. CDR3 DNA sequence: TGTGCCAGCTCACCATTAGTTCTGGGACAGTCCAGCTCTGGGGCCAACGTCCTGACTTTC. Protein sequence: CASSPLVLGQSSSGANVLTF.

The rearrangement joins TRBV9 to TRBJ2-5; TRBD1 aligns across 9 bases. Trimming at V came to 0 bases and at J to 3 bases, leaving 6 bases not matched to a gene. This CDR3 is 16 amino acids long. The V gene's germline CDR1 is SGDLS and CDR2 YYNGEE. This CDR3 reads CASSVEQGAWEETQYF. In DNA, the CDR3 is TGTGCCAGCAGCGTAGAACAGGGGGCTTGGGAAGAGACCCAGTACTTC.

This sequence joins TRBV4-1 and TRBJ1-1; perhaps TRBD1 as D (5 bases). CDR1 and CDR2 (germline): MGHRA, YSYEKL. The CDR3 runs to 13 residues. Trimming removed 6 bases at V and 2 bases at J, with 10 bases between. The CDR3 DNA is TGCGCCAGCAGACAGGTCTACAACACTGAAGCTTTCTTT. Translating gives CASRQVYNTEAFF.

CDR3 nucleotide sequence: TGTGCCAGCAGCTTGTTTCAGGGGAGCAATCAGCCCCAGCATTTT. The encoded protein is CASSLFQGSNQPQHF. V and J are TRBV5-6 and TRBJ1-5, with D possibly being TRBD1 (6 bases). The CDR3 is 15 residues long. The germline V and J ends were trimmed by 1 base and 1 base, with 9 bases remaining between them. Looked up from germline, CDR1 is SGHDT and CDR2 is YYEEEE.

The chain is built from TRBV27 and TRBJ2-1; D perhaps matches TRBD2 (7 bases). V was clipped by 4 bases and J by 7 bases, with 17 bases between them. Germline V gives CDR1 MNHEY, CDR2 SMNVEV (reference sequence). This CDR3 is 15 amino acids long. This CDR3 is CASSSPGLRGNEQFF. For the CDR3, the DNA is TGTGCCAGCAGTTCACCGGGACTAAGGGGGAATGAGCAGTTCTTC.

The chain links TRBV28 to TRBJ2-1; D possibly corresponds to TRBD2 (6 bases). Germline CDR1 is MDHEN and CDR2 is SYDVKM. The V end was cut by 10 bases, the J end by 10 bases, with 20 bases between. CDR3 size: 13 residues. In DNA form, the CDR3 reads TGTGCCACGCACGCTCGGAGGGGAGGCGAGCAGTTCTTC. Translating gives CATHARRGGEQFF.

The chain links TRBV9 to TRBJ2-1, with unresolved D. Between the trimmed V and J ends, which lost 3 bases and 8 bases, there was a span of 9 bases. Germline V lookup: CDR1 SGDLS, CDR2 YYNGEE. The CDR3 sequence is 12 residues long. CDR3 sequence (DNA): TGTGCCAGCAGCGCGCTAGTGGATGAGCAGTTCTTC. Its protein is CASSALVDEQFF.

CDR3 amino acids: CAWGTGDSSPLHF. CDR3 bases: TGTGCCTGGGGGACAGGGGACAGTTCACCCCTCCACTTT. The chain carries TRBV30 and TRBJ1-6, with 10 bases matching TRBD1. The CDR3 extends over 13 amino acids. After removal of 5 bases from V and 9 bases from J, the junction contained 4 bases not matched to a gene. CDR1 and CDR2 (germline): GTSNPN, SVGIG (reference sequence).

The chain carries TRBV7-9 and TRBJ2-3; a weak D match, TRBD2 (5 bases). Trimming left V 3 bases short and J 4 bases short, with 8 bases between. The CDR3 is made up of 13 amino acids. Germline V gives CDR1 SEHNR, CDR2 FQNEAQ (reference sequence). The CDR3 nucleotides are TGTGCCAGCAGCTTCTCAGCGGCAGATACGCAGTATTTT. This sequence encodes CASSFSAADTQYF. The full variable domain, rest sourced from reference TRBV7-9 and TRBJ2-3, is DTGVSQNPRHKITKRGQNVTFRCDPISEHNRLYWYRQTLGQGPEFLTYFQNEAQLEKSRLLSDRFSAERPKGSFSTLEIQRTEQGDSAMYLCASSFSAADTQYFGPGTRLTVL.

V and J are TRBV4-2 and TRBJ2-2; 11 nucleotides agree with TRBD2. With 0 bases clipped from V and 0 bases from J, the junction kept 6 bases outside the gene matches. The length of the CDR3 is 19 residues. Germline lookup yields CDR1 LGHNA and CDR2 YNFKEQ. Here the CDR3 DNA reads TGTGCCAGCAGCCAAGACCCACTAGCGGGGGCTACGAACACCGGGGAGCTGTTTTTT. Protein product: CASSQDPLAGATNTGELFF.

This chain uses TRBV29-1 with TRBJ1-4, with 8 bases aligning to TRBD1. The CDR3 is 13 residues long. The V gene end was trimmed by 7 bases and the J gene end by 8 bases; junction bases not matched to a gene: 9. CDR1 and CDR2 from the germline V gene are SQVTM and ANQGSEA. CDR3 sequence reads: CSASTGVREKLFF. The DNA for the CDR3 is TGCAGCGCCTCGACAGGGGTCAGAGAAAAACTGTTTTTT.

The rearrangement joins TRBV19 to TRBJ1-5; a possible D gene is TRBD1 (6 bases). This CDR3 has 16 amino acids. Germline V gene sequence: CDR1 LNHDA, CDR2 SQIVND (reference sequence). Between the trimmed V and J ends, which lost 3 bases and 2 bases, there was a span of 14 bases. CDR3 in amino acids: CASSIGGANGNQPQHF. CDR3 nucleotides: TGTGCCAGTAGTATTGGGGGCGCGAATGGCAATCAGCCCCAGCATTTT.

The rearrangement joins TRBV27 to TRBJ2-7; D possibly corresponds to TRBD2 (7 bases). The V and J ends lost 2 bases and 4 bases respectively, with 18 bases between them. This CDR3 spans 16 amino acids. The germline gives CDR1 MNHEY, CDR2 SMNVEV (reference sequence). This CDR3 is CASSLALTRGAYEQYF. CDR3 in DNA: TGTGCCAGCAGTTTAGCGCTCACTCGGGGGGCGTACGAGCAGTACTTC.

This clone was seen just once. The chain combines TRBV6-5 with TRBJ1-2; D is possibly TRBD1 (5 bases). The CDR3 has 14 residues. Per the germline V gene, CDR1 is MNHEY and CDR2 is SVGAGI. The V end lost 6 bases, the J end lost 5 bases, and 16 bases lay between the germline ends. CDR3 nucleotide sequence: TGTGCCAGCAGCGGAGGGGCGGGTTTATATGGCTACACCTTC. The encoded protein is CASSGGAGLYGYTF.

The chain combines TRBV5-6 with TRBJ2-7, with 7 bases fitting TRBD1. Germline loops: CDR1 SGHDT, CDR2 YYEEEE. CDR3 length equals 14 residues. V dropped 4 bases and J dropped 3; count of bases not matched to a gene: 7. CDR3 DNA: TGTGCCAGCAGCGGGACAGAGGACTTCTACGAGCAGTACTTC. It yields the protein CASSGTEDFYEQYF.

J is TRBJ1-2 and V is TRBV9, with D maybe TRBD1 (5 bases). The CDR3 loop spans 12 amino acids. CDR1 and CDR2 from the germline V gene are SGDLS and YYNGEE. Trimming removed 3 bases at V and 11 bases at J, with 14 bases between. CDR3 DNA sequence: TGTGCCAGCAGCGAGAACCCAGGGATTTACACCTTC. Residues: CASSENPGIYTF.

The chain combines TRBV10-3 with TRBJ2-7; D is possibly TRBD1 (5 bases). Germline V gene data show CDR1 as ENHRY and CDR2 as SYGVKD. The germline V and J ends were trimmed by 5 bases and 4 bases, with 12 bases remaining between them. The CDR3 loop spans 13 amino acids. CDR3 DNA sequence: TGTGCCATCAGTCAGGGTACCGGGTACGAGCAGTACTTC. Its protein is CAISQGTGYEQYF.

CDR3 nucleotides: TGTGCCAGCAGCTTTGGATCTGGACAGAACACTGAAGCTTTCTTT. The encoded protein is CASSFGSGQNTEAFF. The chain couples TRBV11-2 to TRBJ1-1; D might be TRBD1 (5 bases). The CDR3 contains 15 residues. Germline V lookup: CDR1 SGHAT, CDR2 FQNNGV. Trimming stripped 3 bases from V and 1 base from J, with 12 bases between. Filled out from reference TRBV11-2 and TRBJ1-1, the complete variable domain reads EAGVAQSPRYKIIEKRQSVAFWCNPISGHATLYWYQQILGQGPKLLIQFQNNGVVDDSQLPKDRFSAERLKGVDSTLKIQPAKLEDSAVYLCASSFGSGQNTEAFFGQGTRLTVV.